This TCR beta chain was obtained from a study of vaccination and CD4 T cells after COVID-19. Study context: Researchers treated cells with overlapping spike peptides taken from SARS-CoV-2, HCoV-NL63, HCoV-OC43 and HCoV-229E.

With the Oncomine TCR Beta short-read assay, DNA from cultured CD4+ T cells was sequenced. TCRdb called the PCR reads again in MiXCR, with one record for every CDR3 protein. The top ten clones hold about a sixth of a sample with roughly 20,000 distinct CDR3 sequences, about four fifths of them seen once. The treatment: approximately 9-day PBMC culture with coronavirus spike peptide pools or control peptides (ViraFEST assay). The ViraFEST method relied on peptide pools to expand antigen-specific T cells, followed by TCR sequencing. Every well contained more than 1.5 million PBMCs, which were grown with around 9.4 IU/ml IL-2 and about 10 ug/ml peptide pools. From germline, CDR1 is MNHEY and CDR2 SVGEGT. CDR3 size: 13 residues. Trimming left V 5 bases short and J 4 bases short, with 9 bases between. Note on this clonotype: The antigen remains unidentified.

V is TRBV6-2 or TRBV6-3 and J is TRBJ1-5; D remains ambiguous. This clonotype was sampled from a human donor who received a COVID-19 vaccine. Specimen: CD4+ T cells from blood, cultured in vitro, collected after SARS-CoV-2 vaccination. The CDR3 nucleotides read TGTGCCAGCAGTGGAGGGAGTAATCAGCCCCAGCATTTT. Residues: CASSGGSNQPQHF.